These T cell receptor beta chains were read from a single sample in a study of T cell changes during pregnancy in multiple sclerosis. The assay was immunoSEQ multiplex PCR, and TCRdb's table has in-frame clones only and misses some. The sample carries under 75,000 clones, roughly 92% recorded once. The source material was CD8+ T cells from peripheral blood mononuclear cells, sampled in the second trimester of pregnancy. Receptor source: a female donor with multiple sclerosis, enrolled in a pregnancy study. Both conserved end residues are part of each CDR3. A D gene is named only where the DNA matches it firmly. Some rows mark clone size as missing; the rest say once, few, many or name a class of expanded clone.

once | TRBJ2-7 | - | TRBV9 | TGTGCCAGCAGCGTAGGTCAGGACTACGAGCAGTACTTC | CASSVGQDYEQYF
- | TRBJ2-5 | - | TRBV19 | TGTGCCAGTAGTATTTTCTCAGGAGAGACCCAGTACTTC | CASSIFSGETQYF
- | TRBJ2-7 | TRBD2 | TRBV27 | TGTGCCAGCAGTATAACTAGCGGGACACTCTCCTACGAGCAGTACTTC | CASSITSGTLSYEQYF
- | TRBJ1-3 | - | TRBV6-1 | TGTGCCAGCAGAGCCTCGATCTCTGGAAACACCATATATTTT | CASRASISGNTIYF
- | TRBJ2-7 | - | TRBV7-9 | TGTGCCAGCAGCACGGGGAGCTCCTACGAGCAGTACTTC | CASSTGSSYEQYF
- | TRBJ2-1 | TRBD2 | TRBV2 | TGTGCCAGCAATACCGGACTAGCGGGAGGGCCGAACTACAATGAGCAGTTCTTC | CASNTGLAGGPNYNEQFF
- | TRBJ2-7 | - | TRBV9 | TGTGCCAGCAGTGAGGGTTTAGCCTACGAGCAGTACTTC | CASSEGLAYEQYF
- | TRBJ2-1 | - | TRBV27 | TGTGCCAGCAGCTCTAACTCCTACAATGAGCAGTTCTTC | CASSSNSYNEQFF
- | TRBJ2-2 | - | TRBV7-9 | TGTGCCAGCAGCCTCCGGGACTTCGCGAACACCGGGGAGCTGTTTTTT | CASSLRDFANTGELFF
once | TRBJ2-1 | TRBD1 | TRBV19 | TGTGCCAGTAGTATAGATGGGACAGGGATCGACAATGAGCAGTTCTTC | CASSIDGTGIDNEQFF
- | TRBJ2-1 | TRBD2 | TRBV5-4 | TGTGCCAGCAGCTCACCGGGACTAGCGGGAGAGGGGGTCTTCAATGAGCAGTTCTTC | CASSSPGLAGEGVFNEQFF
- | TRBJ2-7 | - | TRBV7-9 | TGTGCCAGCAGCGTCGGGAGGGGGCACAGCTCCTACGAGCAGTACTTC | CASSVGRGHSSYEQYF
once | TRBJ2-1 | TRBD1 | TRBV4-1 | TGCGCCAGCAGCCAAGAGGACAGGGGTTATCACAATGAGCAGTTCTTC | CASSQEDRGYHNEQFF
- | TRBJ2-1 | - | TRBV7-6 | TGTGCCAGCAGCTTAGTAATGTACAATGAGCAGTTCTTC | CASSLVMYNEQFF